This T cell receptor beta chain was observed in a study of blood T cell repertoires in COVID-19. Study summary: The cDNA or gDNA used as material had been derived from T cells, B-cell-depleted T cells, or PBMCs.

Per the germline V gene, CDR1 is MNHEY and CDR2 is SMNVEV (reference sequence). This CDR3 comprises 18 residues. V was trimmed by 6 bases and J by 1 base, leaving 23 bases between them. The authors' processing: Reference gene primers were amplified, and this amplification served to estimate nucleated cell counts. Sequencing used immunoSEQ multiplex PCR; TCRdb keeps in-frame clones, though not all of them. Clone size and the V and J calls come from that table; the DNA yielded D and trimming. The sample lists about 290,000 clones; approximately 86% were seen once. This clonotype originated in a woman in her 50s with active or convalescent COVID-19. The chain combines TRBV27 with TRBJ2-3, with D possibly being TRBD1 (6 bases). Sequencing input: peripheral blood. CDR3: CASRYRVSGNNRTDTQYF. CDR3 in DNA: TGTGCCAGCAGATACAGGGTTTCAGGAAACAACCGCACAGATACGCAGTATTTT.